This passage covers 17 T cell receptor beta chains from one sample sequenced in a study of beta chain features in type 1 diabetes. Expressed TCRB transcripts were sequenced, since all the RNA that had been isolated was reverse transcribed. Some clones are missing from TCRdb's copy, which holds only in-frame ones; the method was immunoSEQ multiplex PCR. The sample has around 240,000 clones, 68% seen once. Sequences were obtained from naive CD4+ T cells from blood. These receptors were collected from a man aged 30 to 39 in good health.

This clone has more than one count but fewer than ten. The chain uses TRBV7-9 and TRBJ2-1; unclear D gene. The V gene lost 6 bases and the J gene lost 10 bases, with 10 bases spanning the gap. Germline V gives CDR1 SEHNR, CDR2 FQNEAQ (reference sequence). CDR3 length: 11 amino acids. CDR3 nucleotide sequence: TGTGCCAGCAGGGATTTAGGCGAGCAGTTCTTC. Translating it yields CASRDLGEQFF.

The chain uses TRBV29-1 and TRBJ2-3; TRBD1 matches 9 bases. The CDR3 runs to 14 residues. CDR1 and CDR2 (germline): SQVTM, ANQGSEA. V shed 6 bases, J shed 0 bases, and the junction held 4 bases outside the gene matches. CDR3 bases: TGCAGCGTCGCCGGGACAGGGAGCACAGATACGCAGTATTTT. It codes for CSVAGTGSTDTQYF.

The chain links TRBV6-1 to TRBJ2-1; 9 bases fit TRBD2. The CDR3 runs to 17 residues. Per germline, CDR1 MNHNS and CDR2 SASEGT. V shed 4 bases and J 2 bases; nucleotides not matched to a gene: 9. In nucleotides, the CDR3 is TGTGCCAGCAGTGCTACGGCGGGGGGGCCGCCCTACAATGAGCAGTTCTTC. Its protein is CASSATAGGPPYNEQFF.

The V gene is TRBV11-2, the J gene TRBJ2-7, with D perhaps TRBD1 (5 bases). CDR1 and CDR2 from the germline V gene are SGHAT and FQNNGV. The CDR3 loop spans 13 amino acids. V was clipped by 3 bases and J by 1 base, with 7 bases between them. The CDR3, as DNA: TGTGCCAGCAGCTTCGACAGTTCCTACGAGCAGTACTTC. It encodes CASSFDSSYEQYF.

V gene TRBV15 combines with J gene TRBJ2-5; D may be TRBD1 or TRBD2 (5 bases each). V was pared by 0 bases and J by 2 bases, with 10 bases between. This CDR3 region has 15 residues. CDR1 and CDR2 from the germline V gene are LNHNV and YYDKDF (reference sequence). This chain's CDR3 is CATSRDTGPQETQYF. CDR3 nucleotides: TGTGCCACCAGCAGAGATACGGGACCTCAAGAGACCCAGTACTTC.

This clone was detected only a few times. V is TRBV29-1 and J is TRBJ2-5; D gene unclear. With 1 base removed from V and 4 bases from J, the gap between germline ends came to 10 bases. This CDR3 has 13 amino acids. Per the germline V gene, CDR1 is SQVTM and CDR2 is ANQGSEA. CDR3 coding DNA: TGCAGCGTTGAAGTAAATTTTGGAGAGACCCAGTACTTC. Its translation: CSVEVNFGETQYF. The full variable domain, rest sourced from reference TRBV29-1 and TRBJ2-5, is SAVISQKPSRDICQRGTSLTIQCQVDSQVTMMFWYRQQPGQSLTLIATANQGSEATYESGFVIDKFPISRPNLTFSTLTVSNMSPEDSSIYLCSVEVNFGETQYFGPGTRLLVL.

The chain combines TRBV2 with TRBJ2-1; the D is unclear. Trimming took 1 base from V and 7 from J, leaving 5 bases between them. This CDR3 is built from 12 residues. Per germline, CDR1 SNHLY and CDR2 FYNNEI. Written as DNA, the CDR3 is TGTGCCAGCAGTGAAGGTCAGAATGAGCAGTTCTTC. Translation: CASSEGQNEQFF.

The chain links TRBV7-6 to TRBJ2-7; 11 bases map to TRBD2. The CDR3 has 15 amino acids. CDR1 and CDR2 from the germline V gene are SGHVS and FNYEAQ. The V segment lost 5 bases and the J segment 3 bases; nucleotides outside the gene matches: 6. CDR3 coding DNA: TGTGCCAGCAGCCATCGACTAGCGGGGATCTACGAGCAGTACTTC. Protein: CASSHRLAGIYEQYF.

This clone was detected only once. This chain's CDR3 is CASSQDPPRFGQGGTEAFF. CDR3 bases: TGCGCCAGCAGCCAAGATCCCCCTCGGTTTGGACAGGGAGGGACTGAAGCTTTCTTT. This chain links TRBV4-3 with TRBJ1-1, with 8 bases that match TRBD1. The V and J ends lost 0 bases and 5 bases, in that order; junction bases with no gene match: 17. CDR1 and CDR2 from the germline V gene are LGHNA and YSLEER. The CDR3 loop spans 19 amino acids.

This clone has just one count. This sequence joins TRBV30 and TRBJ1-1; no clear D. There are 11 residues in the CDR3. Germline CDR1 is GTSNPN and CDR2 is SVGIG (reference sequence). Trimming cost V 3 bases and J 6 bases, with 8 bases left between them. Here the CDR3 reads CAWSDTSEAFF. In DNA, the CDR3 is TGTGCCTGGAGCGACACCTCTGAAGCTTTCTTT.

The genes are TRBV7-2 and TRBJ2-4; possibly TRBD2 for D (5 bases). The V end was cut by 3 bases, the J end by 3 bases, with 12 bases between. Per the germline V gene, CDR1 is SGHTA and CDR2 is FQGNSA. The CDR3 runs 15 residues. This CDR3 reads CASSFGVSVKNIQYF. The CDR3 coding sequence is TGTGCCAGCAGCTTCGGGGTATCCGTCAAAAACATTCAGTACTTC.

This chain joins TRBV14 and TRBJ2-5, with D possibly being TRBD1 or TRBD2 (5 bases each). The CDR3 is 15 amino acids. The V gene's germline CDR1 is SGHDN and CDR2 FVKESK. V shed 3 bases and J shed 5 bases, with 16 bases lying between them. The CDR3 sequence is CASSHTTRGRETQYF. In DNA form, the CDR3 reads TGTGCCAGCAGCCATACAACTAGGGGTAGGGAGACCCAGTACTTC.

The V call is TRBV30, the J call TRBJ2-1; 12 nucleotides line up with TRBD2. This CDR3 is 14 amino acids long. Trimming took 3 bases from V and 10 from J; bases not matched to a gene: 7. CDR1 and CDR2 (germline): GTSNPN, SVGIG (reference sequence). CDR3 DNA sequence: TGTGCCTGGAGGCTAGCGGGAGGGCCGGAGGAGCAGTTCTTC. The encoded protein is CAWRLAGGPEEQFF. Full variable domain (remainder filled in from reference TRBV30 and TRBJ2-1): SQTIHQWPATLVQPVGSPLSLECTVEGTSNPNLYWYRQAAGRGLQLLFYSVGIGQISSEVPQNLSASRPQDRQFILSSKKLLLSDSGFYLCAWRLAGGPEEQFFGPGTRLTVL.

The V and J genes are TRBV30 and TRBJ2-7, with D perhaps TRBD2 (6 bases). CDR1 and CDR2 from the germline V gene are GTSNPN and SVGIG (reference sequence). The germline V and J ends were trimmed by 3 bases and 4 bases, with 10 bases remaining between them. This CDR3 region has 12 residues. The CDR3 loop reads CAWRDYTYEQYF. The CDR3 nucleotides read TGTGCCTGGAGGGACTATACATACGAGCAGTACTTC.

V is TRBV29-1 and J is TRBJ2-1; TRBD2 aligns across 10 bases. V was pared by 6 bases and J by 0 bases, with 8 bases of the junction left unmatched. CDR1 SQVTM and CDR2 ANQGSEA come from the germline V gene. The CDR3 length is 16 residues. DNA of the CDR3: TGCAGCGTAGCAACTAGCGGGGCAAGCTCCTACAATGAGCAGTTCTTC. It is translated as CSVATSGASSYNEQFF.

Comment on this clone: The sample holds other DNA sequences that translate to the same CDR3. The chain joins TRBV30 to TRBJ1-2; TRBD1 might be the D (5 bases). The CDR3 runs 13 residues. V was pared by 2 bases and J by 8 bases, with 15 bases between. CDR1 GTSNPN and CDR2 SVGIG come from the germline V gene (reference sequence). CDR3 amino acids: CAWSLPGGRGYTF. DNA of the CDR3: TGTGCCTGGAGTCTCCCCGGGGGAAGAGGCTACACCTTC.

The J gene is TRBJ2-2, the V gene TRBV6-5; D may be TRBD1 or TRBD2 (5 bases each). The CDR3 totals 15 residues. Germline lookup yields CDR1 MNHEY and CDR2 SVGAGI. V was clipped by 1 base and J by 10 bases, with 16 bases between them. CDR3 sequence (DNA): TGTGCCAGCAGTTACTACGGGGCTCGAGTTACGGAGCTGTTTTTT. Protein sequence: CASSYYGARVTELFF.